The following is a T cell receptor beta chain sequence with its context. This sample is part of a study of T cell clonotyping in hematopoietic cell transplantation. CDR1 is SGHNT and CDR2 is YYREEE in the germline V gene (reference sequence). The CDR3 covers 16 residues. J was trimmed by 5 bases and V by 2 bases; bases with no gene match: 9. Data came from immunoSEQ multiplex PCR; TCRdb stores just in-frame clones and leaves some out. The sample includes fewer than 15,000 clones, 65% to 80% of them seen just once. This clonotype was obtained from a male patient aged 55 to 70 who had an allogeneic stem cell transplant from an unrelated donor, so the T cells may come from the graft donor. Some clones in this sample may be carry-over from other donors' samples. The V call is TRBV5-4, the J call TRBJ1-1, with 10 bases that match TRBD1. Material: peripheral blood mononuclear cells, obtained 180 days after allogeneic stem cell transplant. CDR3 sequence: CASSFGTGARMTEAFF. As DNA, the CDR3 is TGTGCCAGCAGCTTTGGGACAGGGGCTAGAATGACTGAAGCTTTCTTT.